Presented here are 19 T cell receptor beta chains from one specimen sequenced in a study of beta chain features in type 1 diabetes. As every portion of the isolated RNA was reverse transcribed, the sequencing read expressed TCRB transcripts. Generated by immunoSEQ multiplex PCR, the TCRdb table keeps only in-frame clones and is missing some. The data show 350,000 to 450,000 clones, with around 14% seen just once and roughly 0.04% held by the top ten. The material sequenced was naive CD4+ T cells from blood. Receptor source: a man younger than 40 in good health.

This sequence joins TRBV9 and TRBJ2-3, with D perhaps matching TRBD2 (6 bases). V dropped 4 bases and J dropped 5 bases, with 14 bases sitting between them. The CDR3 is 14 amino acids. Germline V gene data show CDR1 as SGDLS and CDR2 as YYNGEE. CDR3 sequence reads: CASSSLRGIDTQYF. The DNA for the CDR3 is TGTGCCAGCAGCTCCCTGCGGGGAATAGATACGCAGTATTTT.

The V and J genes are TRBV27 and TRBJ2-3; no clear D. This CDR3 is 13 amino acids long. Germline lookup yields CDR1 MNHEY and CDR2 SMNVEV (reference sequence). V was pared by 3 bases and J by 7 bases, with 11 bases between. The CDR3 sequence is CASSFTPQNTQYF. CDR3 coding DNA: TGTGCCAGCAGTTTTACCCCTCAGAATACGCAGTATTTT.

J is TRBJ2-1 and V is TRBV7-2; 11 bases align to TRBD2. The CDR3 contains 16 residues. V was pared by 5 bases and J by 4 bases, with 7 bases of the junction left unmatched. The germline V gene has CDR1 SGHTA and CDR2 FQGNSA. In DNA form, the CDR3 reads TGTGCCAGCAGCCGAGTAGCGGGAGGGTTTTACAATGAGCAGTTCTTC. It is translated as CASSRVAGGFYNEQFF.

The chain is built from TRBV7-2 and TRBJ2-1; TRBD1 is a possible D gene (6 bases). Germline-derived CDR1 and CDR2 are SGHTA and FQGNSA. The CDR3 contains 15 residues. V lost 1 base and J 12 bases, leaving 19 bases between the germline ends. This chain's CDR3 is CASSLDHTGIRGQFF. CDR3 sequence (DNA): TGTGCCAGCAGCTTAGACCACACAGGGATTAGGGGGCAGTTCTTC.

Comments on this clone: Within the sample, other DNA sequences also encode this same CDR3. V gene TRBV29-1 combines with J gene TRBJ1-1; D is ambiguous. Germline V lookup: CDR1 SQVTM, CDR2 ANQGSEA. V dropped 5 bases and J dropped 0 bases, with 10 bases sitting between them. The CDR3 has 13 residues. CDR3 in DNA: TGCAGCGTTCGTACAGCTCTGAACACTGAAGCTTTCTTT. It encodes CSVRTALNTEAFF.

The chain is built from TRBV18 and TRBJ2-7; the D is unclear. V lost 4 bases and J 2 bases, leaving 12 bases between the germline ends. Per the germline V gene, CDR1 is KGHSH and CDR2 is LQKENI. The CDR3 totals 14 residues. Written as DNA, the CDR3 is TGTGCCAGCTCACAGACGTTGGACCCCTACGAGCAGTACGTC. Translation: CASSQTLDPYEQYV.

J is TRBJ2-7 and V is TRBV4-3; 11 bases map to TRBD2. The CDR3 has 19 residues. Germline V gene lookup returns CDR1 LGHNA and CDR2 YSLEER. Losses at the gene ends were 1 base for V and 2 bases for J; bases not matched to a gene: 13. This CDR3 reads CASSQVEAGLAGLTYEQYF. The CDR3 DNA sequence: TGCGCCAGCAGCCAAGTGGAAGCAGGACTAGCGGGCCTAACCTACGAGCAGTACTTC.

Turning to this clone: This sample includes further DNA sequences coding for the same CDR3. CDR3 sequence reads: CAWSMSSGNTIYF. Here the CDR3 DNA reads TGTGCCTGGAGCATGAGCTCTGGAAACACCATATATTTT. The J gene is TRBJ1-3, the V gene TRBV30, with D unclear. The CDR3 consists of 13 residues. Germline V gives CDR1 GTSNPN, CDR2 SVGIG (reference sequence). Deletions cut 3 bases from V and 0 bases from J, with 6 bases between. The variable domain in full, with the rest retrieved from reference TRBV30 and TRBJ1-3, is SQTIHQWPATLVQPVGSPLSLECTVEGTSNPNLYWYRQAAGRGLQLLFYSVGIGQISSEVPQNLSASRPQDRQFILSSKKLLLSDSGFYLCAWSMSSGNTIYFGEGSWLTVV.

This clone appeared a few times. The rearrangement uses TRBV10-3 and TRBJ2-6; D might be TRBD1 (5 bases). The V end was cut by 2 bases, the J end by 0 bases, with 8 bases between. Per the germline V gene, CDR1 is ENHRY and CDR2 is SYGVKD. The CDR3 length is 16 residues. DNA of the CDR3: TGTGCCATCAGTGAGGGGGCTAGCTCTGGGGCCAACGTCCTGACTTTC. Protein sequence: CAISEGASSGANVLTF.

A few counts support this clone. J is TRBJ2-5 and V is TRBV6-5; 10 bases agree with TRBD2. V was clipped by 7 bases and J by 4 bases; unmatched bases: 3. The CDR3 spans 13 residues. CDR1 is MNHEY, CDR2 SVGAGI, per germline. The CDR3 DNA reads as TGTGCCAGCACTAGCGGGGGAAGAGAGACCCAGTACTTC. The encoded protein is CASTSGGRETQYF.

The rearrangement joins TRBV29-1 to TRBJ2-3; the match to TRBD1 covers 10 bases. Germline-derived CDR1 and CDR2 are SQVTM and ANQGSEA. V gave up 7 bases and J gave up 1 base; unmatched junction bases: 5. The CDR3 loop spans 14 amino acids. The CDR3 protein is CSASGTGGTDTQYF. CDR3 in DNA: TGCAGCGCATCCGGGACAGGGGGCACAGATACGCAGTATTTT.

V usage is TRBV10-3 and J usage is TRBJ2-3; 8 bases are shared with TRBD1. Trimming cost V 6 bases and J 0 bases; bases outside gene matches: 2. This CDR3 is 14 amino acids long. Germline CDR1 ENHRY, CDR2 SYGVKD. CDR3 in DNA: TGTGCCATCAGCACAGGGGGGAGCACAGATACGCAGTATTTT. It yields the protein CAISTGGSTDTQYF.

J is TRBJ2-3 and V is TRBV19; the D is unclear. The V end was cut by 3 bases, the J end by 3 bases, with 13 bases between. CDR1 and CDR2 from the germline V gene are LNHDA and SQIVND (reference sequence). The CDR3 loop spans 15 amino acids. CDR3 residues: CASSIIRVETDTQYF. For the CDR3, the DNA is TGTGCCAGTAGTATTATCCGGGTGGAGACAGATACGCAGTATTTT.

CDR3 in DNA: TGCGCCAGCAGCTTGTTTGGCGGTAGCACTGAAGCTTTCTTT. Translating gives CASSLFGGSTEAFF. The chain employs TRBV5-1 and TRBJ1-1; no definite D call. V lost 1 base, J lost 4 bases, and 11 bases lay in between. The CDR3 loop spans 14 amino acids. The V gene's germline CDR1 is SGHRS and CDR2 YFSETQ.

This clone was seen repeatedly, ten times or more. This chain joins TRBV30 and TRBJ1-2; no clear D. The length of the CDR3 is 14 residues. Between the trimmed V and J ends, which lost 3 bases and 4 bases, there was a span of 15 bases. CDR1 and CDR2 from the germline V gene are GTSNPN and SVGIG (reference sequence). The CDR3 DNA sequence: TGTGCCTGGAGCCCCGGACGTAGGAGCTATGGCTACACCTTC. Its protein product is CAWSPGRRSYGYTF.

The V call is TRBV7-9, the J call TRBJ2-7; no clear D. Germline CDR1 reads SEHNR; CDR2 reads FQNEAQ (reference sequence). This CDR3 has 13 amino acids. Trimming shortened V by 5 bases and J by 4 bases, and 12 bases separated the two germline ends. In DNA, the CDR3 is TGTGCCAGCAGCCCCCCTGTGCGTTACGAGCAGTACGTC. This translates into CASSPPVRYEQYV.

The V and J genes are TRBV9 and TRBJ1-1, with a weak D call TRBD1 (5 bases). CDR1 and CDR2 (germline): SGDLS, YYNGEE. V was shortened by 2 bases and J by 4 bases, with 12 bases between the two germline ends. The CDR3 extends over 14 amino acids. The CDR3 sequence: CASSVRGVGTEAFF. In nucleotides, the CDR3 is TGTGCCAGCAGCGTGAGGGGTGTAGGCACTGAAGCTTTCTTT.

The chain joins TRBV11-2 to TRBJ2-3; 12 nucleotides agree with TRBD2. The CDR3 has 18 residues. From germline, CDR1 is SGHAT and CDR2 FQNNGV. The J segment lost 0 bases and the V segment lost 5 bases, leaving 9 bases of the junction unmatched. The CDR3 DNA sequence: TGTGCCAGCAGCCGTGGACTAGCGGGGTATCGTAGCACAGATACGCAGTATTTT. This codes for CASSRGLAGYRSTDTQYF.

This clone was seen a handful of times. This chain uses TRBV10-3 with TRBJ2-1; D might be TRBD1 or TRBD2, each matching 5 bases. This CDR3 region has 15 residues. V shed 2 bases and J shed 5 bases, with 13 bases lying between them. Germline-derived CDR1 and CDR2 are ENHRY and SYGVKD. The CDR3 spells CAISEGTRPNNEQFF. CDR3 bases: TGTGCCATCAGTGAGGGGACGCGCCCGAACAATGAGCAGTTCTTC.